The rows below give T cell receptor beta chains drawn from one sample of a study of shared clonotypes between healthy human individuals. Clones were sequenced by immunoSEQ multiplex PCR, and TCRdb holds only the in-frame ones, with some missing. Of under 850,000 clones in the sample, roughly 72% are singletons; the top ten hold under 2%. Sequenced material: memory CD4+ T cells sorted from blood. These receptors all stem from a woman aged 25 to 39 in good health. The CDR3 runs from the conserved cysteine through the conserved F or W. A D gene is named only where the DNA matches it firmly. Clone sizes are given selectively: once, few, many, or a class where the clone is expanded.

TRBJ2-6 17 TRBV7-6 few TRBD1 CASSLGTGVSGANVLTF TGTGCCAGCAGCTTGGGGACAGGGGTATCTGGGGCCAACGTCCTGACTTTC
TRBJ1-1 16 TRBV6-1 NA TRBD1 CASSEAWLDRASEAFF TGTGCCAGCAGTGAAGCTTGGTTGGACAGGGCGAGTGAAGCTTTCTTT
TRBJ2-4 14 TRBV7-9 NA TRBD2 CASSRGAGGNIQYF TGTGCCAGCAGCCGAGGAGCGGGAGGTAACATTCAGTACTTC
TRBJ2-7 15 TRBV28 once TRBD1 CASSKPGTAFYEQYF TGTGCCAGCAGTAAACCCGGGACAGCCTTCTACGAGCAGTACTTC
TRBJ1-2 11 TRBV7-9 NA NA CASSAVYGYTF TGTGCCAGCAGCGCAGTTTATGGCTACACCTTC
TRBJ2-1 10 TRBV20-1 NA NA CSAKNNEQFF TGCAGTGCTAAGAACAATGAGCAGTTCTTC
TRBJ1-3 15 TRBV9 NA NA CASSVAGFPGNTIYF TGTGCCAGCAGCGTCGCAGGGTTTCCTGGAAACACCATATATTTT
TRBJ2-2 14 TRBV6-1 NA NA CASTHTGNTGELFF TGTGCCAGCACCCACACAGGGAACACCGGGGAGCTGTTTTTT
TRBJ2-7 12 TRBV29-1 once NA CSVLALAYEQYF TGCAGCGTTTTAGCTCTTGCTTACGAGCAGTACTTC
TRBJ1-1 14 TRBV30 many NA CAWYRARGNTEAFF TGTGCCTGGTACCGTGCCAGGGGGAACACTGAAGCTTTCTTT
TRBJ2-1 17 TRBV30 once NA CAWSAFLGRSSYNEQFF TGTGCCTGGAGTGCTTTCTTGGGGAGGAGCTCCTACAATGAGCAGTTCTTC
TRBJ2-2 13 TRBV19 NA NA CASSMALAGELFF TGTGCCAGTAGCATGGCGCTTGCCGGGGAGCTGTTTTTT
TRBJ1-2 14 TRBV5-5 NA NA CASSLDGGSYGYTF TGTGCCAGCAGCTTGGACGGTGGATCCTATGGCTACACCTTC
TRBJ1-4 14 TRBV5-8 few NA CASSLGGFNEKLFF TGTGCCAGCAGCTTGGGAGGTTTTAATGAAAAACTGTTTTTT
TRBJ2-1 15 TRBV15 few NA CATSREAGTYNEQFF TGTGCCACCAGCAGAGAGGCTGGTACCTACAATGAGCAGTTCTTC
TRBJ2-7 17 TRBV5-8 many NA CASSTYHSGLISYEQYF TGTGCCAGCAGCACATACCACTCCGGCCTTATAAGCTACGAGCAGTACTTC
TRBJ2-5 13 TRBV7-2 NA NA CASSLALHETQYF TGTGCCAGCAGCTTAGCCCTTCATGAGACCCAGTACTTC
TRBJ2-7 13 TRBV6-1 NA NA CASSSGLLGEQYF TGTGCCAGCAGTTCCGGACTTCTCGGGGAGCAGTACTTC
TRBJ2-3 16 TRBV6-1 NA TRBD2 CASSEMTSGATDTQYF TGTGCCAGCAGTGAAATGACTAGCGGGGCCACAGATACGCAGTATTTT
TRBJ1-2 14 TRBV28 NA TRBD1 CASSNSGTGDGYTF TGTGCCAGCAGTAATTCCGGGACAGGGGATGGCTACACCTTC
TRBJ1-1 14 TRBV2 NA NA CASTGAGMNTEAFF TGTGCCAGCACTGGCGCAGGGATGAACACTGAAGCTTTCTTT
TRBJ2-1 19 TRBV12-5 many TRBD2 CASGTGLAMPPTSYNEQFF TGTGCTAGTGGCACGGGACTAGCGATGCCACCGACCTCCTACAATGAGCAGTTCTTC
TRBJ2-1 16 TRBV11-2 NA TRBD1 CASSPNTGGLMNEQFF TGTGCCAGCAGCCCAAATACAGGGGGCTTGATGAATGAGCAGTTCTTC
TRBJ2-7 13 TRBV19 NA TRBD1 CATGITGGYEQYF TGTGCCACGGGGATAACAGGGGGCTACGAGCAGTACTTC
TRBJ1-1 16 TRBV9 NA TRBD1 CASSVGTGRGNTEAFF TGTGCCAGCAGCGTCGGGACAGGAAGGGGGAACACTGAAGCTTTCTTT
TRBJ2-7 16 TRBV7-2 many TRBD1 CASSLFGTGEPYEQYF TGTGCCAGCAGCCTCTTTGGGACAGGGGAGCCTTACGAGCAGTACTTC
TRBJ2-5 13 TRBV11-3 few TRBD2 CASSSTGGETQYF TGTGCCAGCAGCTCGACGGGGGGAGAGACCCAGTACTTC
TRBJ2-7 19 TRBV28 NA TRBD2 CASTTPGLAGGSADYEQYF TGTGCCAGTACGACACCGGGACTAGCGGGAGGATCAGCAGACTACGAGCAGTACTTC
TRBJ1-5 14 TRBV19 NA NA CATETGTWSGPQHF TGTGCCACAGAGACCGGGACATGGTCGGGGCCCCAGCATTTT
TRBJ2-1 16 TRBV6-6 NA NA CASSSGTGVSYNEQFF TGTGCCAGCAGTTCCGGAACAGGCGTCTCCTACAATGAGCAGTTCTTC
TRBJ1-2 12 TRBV28 few NA CASSSADYGYTF TGTGCCAGCAGTTCGGCAGACTATGGCTACACCTTC
TRBJ1-5 14 TRBV6-6 once NA CASSGGSSTQPQHF TGTGCCAGCAGTGGGGGGTCTTCCACACAGCCCCAGCATTTT
TRBJ2-7 15 TRBV4-1 once NA CASSHFWTASYEQYF TGCGCCAGCAGCCACTTCTGGACAGCCTCCTACGAGCAGTACTTC
TRBJ1-1 15 TRBV7-3 NA NA CASSLLGGRDTEAFF TGTGCCAGCAGCCTCCTGGGGGGGCGCGACACTGAAGCTTTCTTT
TRBJ2-5 14 TRBV28 NA NA CASSLRDFQETQYF TGTGCCAGCAGCCTTCGGGACTTCCAAGAGACCCAGTACTTC